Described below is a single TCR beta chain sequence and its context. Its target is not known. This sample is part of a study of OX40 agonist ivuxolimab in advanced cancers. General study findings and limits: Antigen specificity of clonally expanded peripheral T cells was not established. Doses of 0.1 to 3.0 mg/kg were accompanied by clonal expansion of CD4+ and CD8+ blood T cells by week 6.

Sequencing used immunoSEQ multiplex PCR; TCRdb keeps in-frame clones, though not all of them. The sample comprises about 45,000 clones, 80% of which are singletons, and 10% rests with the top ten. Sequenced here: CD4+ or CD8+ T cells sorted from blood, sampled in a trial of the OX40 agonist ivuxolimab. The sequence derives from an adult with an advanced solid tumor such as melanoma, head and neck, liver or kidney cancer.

In nucleotides, the CDR3 is TGTGCCAGCAGCTTAGACTTCAACACCGGGGAGCTGTTTTTT. It codes for CASSLDFNTGELFF. The chain employs TRBV7-2 and TRBJ2-2, with D uncertain. The CDR3 loop spans 14 amino acids. The germline CDR1 and CDR2 sequences are SGHTA and FQGNSA. The V end was cut by 1 base, the J end by 2 bases, with 5 bases between.